This T cell receptor (beta chain) is from a study of blood T cell repertoires in COVID-19. This CDR3 region has 12 residues. CDR1 and CDR2 from the germline V gene are MNHEY and SMNVEV (reference sequence). V lost 5 bases and J lost 3, with 8 bases in between. The assay was immunoSEQ multiplex PCR, and TCRdb's table has in-frame clones only and misses some. Of about 160,000 clones listed, roughly 87% are singletons. The sample was PBMCs or T cells enriched from blood (not recorded which). This sequence was found in a middle-aged woman who had been exposed to COVID-19. The V call is TRBV27, the J call TRBJ2-7; tentatively, D is TRBD1 (6 bases). DNA of the CDR3: TGTGCCAGCAGTGCACAGGGCTACGAGCAGTACTTC. It yields the protein CASSAQGYEQYF.